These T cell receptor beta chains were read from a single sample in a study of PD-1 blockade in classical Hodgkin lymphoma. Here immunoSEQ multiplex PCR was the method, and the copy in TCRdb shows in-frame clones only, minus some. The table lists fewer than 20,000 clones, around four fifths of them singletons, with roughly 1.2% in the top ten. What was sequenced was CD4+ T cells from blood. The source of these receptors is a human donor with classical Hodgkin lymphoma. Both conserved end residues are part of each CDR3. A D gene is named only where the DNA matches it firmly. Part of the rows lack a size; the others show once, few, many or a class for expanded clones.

TGCGCCAGCAGCTTCACGGGGAATCAGCCCCAGCATTTT	CASSFTGNQPQHF	-	TRBJ1-5	-	TRBV5-1
TGTGCCAGCAGCCAGGACAGGGCCCGGCCCCAGCATTTT	CASSQDRARPQHF	few	TRBJ1-5	TRBD1	TRBV27
TGTGCTAGTGGTTTGACACGGACAGGGAGAGAACTACCCTACGAGCAGTACTTC	CASGLTRTGRELPYEQYF	-	TRBJ2-7	TRBD1	TRBV12-5
TGTGCCAGCAGTGACCGGGACAGGGCGGCCATTCAGTACTTC	CASSDRDRAAIQYF	-	TRBJ2-4	TRBD1	TRBV6-1
TGTGCCAGCAGTGCGGGGAATAGCAATCAGCCCCAGCATTTT	CASSAGNSNQPQHF	-	TRBJ1-5	-	TRBV2
TGTGCCAGCAGCGTAGAGCCCAGCGGGGTCACCGGGGAGCTGTTTTTT	CASSVEPSGVTGELFF	-	TRBJ2-2	TRBD2	TRBV9
TGTGCCAGCAGCGTAGATGGAGACCGAGAGACCCAGTACTTC	CASSVDGDRETQYF	-	TRBJ2-5	-	TRBV9
TGTGCCAGCAGTTACGGGACACTTAGCGGGAGGGCCGCCGGGGAGCTGTTTTTT	CASSYGTLSGRAAGELFF	-	TRBJ2-2	TRBD2	TRBV27
TGTGCCAGCAACGCGTTGTCTGGGGCCAACGTCCTGACTTTC	CASNALSGANVLTF	-	TRBJ2-6	-	TRBV2
TGTGCCAGCAGCTGGTACGGGACAGAGAATCAGCCCCAGCATTTT	CASSWYGTENQPQHF	-	TRBJ1-5	TRBD1	TRBV7-2